A few counts support the clone carrying this T cell receptor (beta chain). Its antigen remains unidentified. In the authors' workflow: For papillary thyroid cancer, a distant-metastasis classifier was constructed from CDR3 differences observed across clinicopathological groups. TCRdb called clones again from the PCR reads with MiXCR. In this record, the V and J calls reflect TCRdb's handling and not the investigators' own analysis. The sample has around 20,000 clones, around a fifth seen once. The sample belongs to a study of metastatic and nonmetastatic thyroid tumors. Study-wide background: Malignant thyroid and benign thyroid patients provided blood and tumor or nodule tissue whose repertoires were compared. Study-wide results and caveats: It was reportedly found that TCR beta diversity was significantly higher in malignant thyroid tumors than in benign nodules, a difference seen in both blood and tumor samples.

Nobody among the patients had been given any treatment before thyroid surgery. Germline CDR1 and CDR2: MNHNS and SASEGT. The CDR3 runs to 14 residues. The sample consisted of tumor tissue. The chain carries TRBV6-1 and TRBJ1-6; D call uncertain. This clonotype originated in a female donor with papillary thyroid cancer or a benign thyroid nodule (not recorded which). Some clones in this sample may be carry-over from other donors' samples. In DNA, the CDR3 is TGTGCTAACAGCCCAAGAGGATTCGTTTCACCCCTCCACTTT. It encodes CANSPRGFVSPLHF.